Shown below are 25 T cell receptor beta chains from a single sample sequenced in a study of T cell responses to AZD1222 COVID-19 vaccine. Assay: immunoSEQ multiplex PCR; the TCRdb copy retains only in-frame clones and omits some. The repertoire holds more than 70,000 clones, with over 70% as singletons. This material consisted of peripheral blood, taken on day 0 of AZD1222 vaccination. These receptors originate from an adult in good health.

This chain connects TRBV5-1 to TRBJ1-4; D is undetermined. There are 16 residues in the CDR3. Looked up from germline, CDR1 is SGHRS and CDR2 is YFSETQ. Trimming removed 0 bases at V and 8 bases at J, with 17 bases between. CDR3 sequence reads: CASSLGTTAGSEKLFF. The DNA of the CDR3 is TGCGCCAGCAGCTTGGGGACCACGGCAGGTTCGGAAAAACTGTTTTTT.

The chain employs TRBV27 and TRBJ2-3; TRBD2 is a possible D gene (5 bases). The CDR3 consists of 16 residues. Germline loops: CDR1 MNHEY, CDR2 SMNVEV (reference sequence). V lost 5 bases, J lost 6 bases, and 21 bases lay in between. In nucleotides, the CDR3 is TGTGCCAGCAGTCCCGGAGCATCACGATTAGCGGATACGCAGTATTTT. Its protein product is CASSPGASRLADTQYF.

The chain employs TRBV9 and TRBJ2-2, with 7 nucleotides matching TRBD2. The ends lost 0 bases at V and 3 bases at J; junction bases unmatched: 2. CDR3 length: 15 amino acids. Germline V gene sequence: CDR1 SGDLS, CDR2 YYNGEE. The CDR3 region has the DNA TGTGCCAGCAGCGTAGGACTAGCTGACACCGGGGAGCTGTTTTTT. Protein: CASSVGLADTGELFF.

This clone was recorded a few times. J is TRBJ2-6 and V is TRBV19, with 7 bases that match TRBD1. Germline lookup yields CDR1 LNHDA and CDR2 SQIVND (reference sequence). The ends lost 1 base at V and 0 bases at J; junction bases unmatched: 9. This CDR3 contains 19 residues. Here the CDR3 reads CASSIGLNRGSSGANVLTF. The CDR3 nucleotides are TGTGCCAGTAGTATAGGCTTGAACAGGGGTTCCTCTGGGGCCAACGTCCTGACTTTC.

This chain joins TRBV7-2 and TRBJ2-3; the D is unclear. Trimming removed 5 bases from V and 2 bases from J, with 11 bases in between. Germline values: CDR1 SGHTA, CDR2 FQGNSA. The CDR3 is made up of 14 amino acids. In DNA, the CDR3 is TGTGCCAGCAGCCCTTGGACCCACACAGATACGCAGTATTTT. Protein sequence: CASSPWTHTDTQYF.

This chain links TRBV12-5 with TRBJ2-3; D is unresolved. V was shortened by 5 bases and J by 0 bases, with 9 bases between the two germline ends. The CDR3 contains 14 residues. CDR1 is LGHNT and CDR2 is FRNRAP in the germline V gene. CDR3 sequence: CASGQQSSTDTQYF. The CDR3 DNA is TGTGCTAGTGGTCAACAGTCTAGCACAGATACGCAGTATTTT.

This clone has only a few counts. The CDR3 nucleotides are TGTGCCAGCAGCCAAGGAGGGGCCCCCACCGGGGAGCTGTTTTTT. Translation: CASSQGGAPTGELFF. The chain carries TRBV14 and TRBJ2-2; D is possibly TRBD1 or TRBD2 (5 bases each). CDR1 is SGHDN, CDR2 FVKESK, per germline. This CDR3 contains 15 residues. Trimming removed 1 base from V and 4 bases from J, with 10 bases in between.

V is TRBV28 and J is TRBJ2-2; tentative D call: TRBD1 (6 bases). V shed 3 bases and J shed 5 bases, with 10 bases lying between them. The CDR3 spans 14 residues. Looked up from germline, CDR1 is MDHEN and CDR2 is SYDVKM. The CDR3 is CASSFAGVTGELFF. The CDR3 region has the DNA TGTGCCAGCAGTTTTGCAGGGGTGACCGGGGAGCTGTTTTTT.

The V call is TRBV7-2, the J call TRBJ2-7, with no clear D. Germline V gene lookup returns CDR1 SGHTA and CDR2 FQGNSA. The V end was cut by 2 bases, the J end by 0 bases, with 14 bases between. The CDR3 totals 16 residues. The CDR3 sequence: CASSLYTPKGSYEQYF. As DNA, the CDR3 is TGTGCCAGCAGCTTATATACCCCCAAGGGCTCCTACGAGCAGTACTTC. Combining the CDR3 with reference TRBV7-2 and TRBJ2-7 gives the whole variable domain GAGVSQSPSNKVTEKGKDVELRCDPISGHTALYWYRQSLGQGLEFLIYFQGNSAPDKSGLPSDRFSAERTGGSVSTLTIQRTQQEDSAVYLCASSLYTPKGSYEQYFGPGTRLTVT.

This clone was recorded only once. The V and J genes are TRBV6-5 and TRBJ1-1, with D possibly TRBD1 on 6 matching bases. Trimming cost V 6 bases and J 8 bases, with 16 bases left between them. Germline CDR1 MNHEY, CDR2 SVGAGI. The CDR3 contains 13 residues. The CDR3 bases are TGTGCCAGCAGATCACAGGGAACACGGGAAGCTTTCTTT. Amino acid sequence: CASRSQGTREAFF.

The chain combines TRBV5-5 with TRBJ1-2, with D unclear. The CDR3 is 12 residues long. V shed 0 bases and J shed 4 bases, with 4 bases lying between them. Germline V CDR1 and CDR2: SGHKS, YYEKEE (reference sequence). The CDR3 region has the DNA TGTGCCAGCAGCTTGGGAAGCTATGGCTACACCTTC. It codes for CASSLGSYGYTF.

Details on this clone: At one of its ends the junction is not consistent with the germline gene, which may arise from a read error. V is TRBV7-2 and J is TRBJ1-3; 8 nucleotides line up with TRBD1. Germline CDR1 and CDR2: SGHTA and FQGNSA. The CDR3 extends over 13 amino acids. The CDR3 DNA reads as TGTGCCAGCAGCTTAGCGCGAGGACAGGGATCTGACTTT. Protein: CASSLARGQGSDF. Together with reference TRBV7-2 and TRBJ1-3, the CDR3 gives the full variable domain: GAGVSQSPSNKVTEKGKDVELRCDPISGHTALYWYRQSLGQGLEFLIYFQGNSAPDKSGLPSDRFSAERTGGSVSTLTIQRTQQEDSAVYLCASSLARGQGSDFGEGSWLTVV.

J is TRBJ2-3 and V is TRBV6-6, with TRBD2 matching over 12 bases. CDR3 length: 18 residues. Germline trimming cut 6 bases from V and 6 bases from J; bases unmatched to any gene: 16. Germline values: CDR1 MNHNY, CDR2 SVGAGI (reference sequence). The CDR3 DNA follows: TGTGCCAGCAGCCGAGGGAGGCTAGCGGGAGGGCCGGGGGATACGCAGTATTTT. This translates into CASSRGRLAGGPGDTQYF.

The rearrangement joins TRBV7-6 to TRBJ1-4; 7 bases fit TRBD1. CDR3 length equals 15 residues. With V trimmed by 4 bases and J by 6 bases, 8 bases remained unmatched. Germline V gives CDR1 SGHVS, CDR2 FNYEAQ. CDR3 protein: CASSSTTGLYEKLFF. CDR3 nucleotide sequence: TGTGCCAGCAGCTCAACGACAGGGTTGTATGAAAAACTGTTTTTT. The variable domain in full, completed from reference TRBV7-6 and TRBJ1-4, reads GAGVSQSPRYKVTKRGQDVALRCDPISGHVSLYWYRQALGQGPEFLTYFNYEAQQDKSGLPNDRFSAERPEGSISTLTIQRTEQRDSAMYRCASSSTTGLYEKLFFGSGTQLSVL.

The genes are TRBV6-5 and TRBJ2-1, with D possibly being TRBD2 (5 bases). The CDR3 has 12 residues. Trimming removed 6 bases from V and 3 bases from J, with 6 bases in between. CDR1 and CDR2 (germline): MNHEY, SVGAGI. CDR3 amino acids: CASRGDYNEQFF. DNA of the CDR3: TGTGCCAGCAGGGGAGACTACAATGAGCAGTTCTTC.

This clone was seen once. The chain is built from TRBV2 and TRBJ2-7; 7 bases map to TRBD1. The V segment lost 7 bases and the J segment 2 bases; nucleotides outside the gene matches: 8. CDR1 and CDR2 from the germline V gene are SNHLY and FYNNEI. There are 14 residues in the CDR3. Here the CDR3 reads CASTPQGHPYEQYF. In DNA form, the CDR3 reads TGTGCCAGCACCCCACAGGGGCACCCCTACGAGCAGTACTTC.

The rearrangement links TRBV4-2 to TRBJ2-5; 13 bases align to TRBD2. V was clipped by 0 bases and J by 4 bases; unmatched bases: 5. CDR1 is LGHNA and CDR2 is YNFKEQ in the germline V gene. The CDR3 totals 17 residues. Here the CDR3 reads CASSQDGLAGATETQYF. Written as DNA, the CDR3 is TGTGCCAGCAGCCAAGATGGACTAGCGGGAGCAACAGAGACCCAGTACTTC.

The rearrangement uses TRBV21-1 and TRBJ2-7; the table's D call TRBD2 went unverified against the DNA. TRBV21-1 is deemed a pseudogene. The CDR3 is 13 residues long. The CDR3 sequence is CASGESGSYEQYF. In nucleotides, the CDR3 is TGTGCCAGCGGGGAGTCGGGGTCCTACGAGCAGTACTTC.

The rearrangement uses TRBV4-2 and TRBJ2-3, with D maybe TRBD2 (5 bases). Per germline, CDR1 LGHNA and CDR2 YNFKEQ. The V and J ends lost 3 bases and 4 bases respectively, with 11 bases between them. The CDR3 runs 14 residues. The CDR3 DNA is TGTGCCAGCAGCCAGGGGAGTGGGTCAGATACGCAGTATTTT. This codes for CASSQGSGSDTQYF.

The chain couples TRBV24-1 to TRBJ2-1; 10 bases map to TRBD2. CDR3 length equals 19 residues. Germline-derived CDR1 and CDR2 are KGHDR and SFDVKD. Trimming cost V 0 bases and J 0 bases; bases outside gene matches: 7. The CDR3 loop is CATSDLPLAGQDSYNEQFF. DNA for the CDR3: TGTGCCACCAGTGATTTGCCACTAGCGGGACAAGACTCCTACAATGAGCAGTTCTTC.

The V call is TRBV7-9, the J call TRBJ1-3; TRBD1 matches 7 bases. This CDR3 region has 14 residues. V gave up 5 bases and J gave up 4 bases; unmatched junction bases: 5. Looked up from germline, CDR1 is SEHNR and CDR2 is FQNEAQ (reference sequence). CDR3 coding DNA: TGTGCCAGCAGCCTCGGGACAGTCGGAAACACCATATATTTT. It codes for CASSLGTVGNTIYF.

This chain links TRBV28 with TRBJ1-3; a possible D gene is TRBD1 (5 bases). Germline V gives CDR1 MDHEN, CDR2 SYDVKM. Trimming removed 5 bases at V and 0 bases at J, with 17 bases between. The CDR3 sequence is 17 residues long. In DNA form, the CDR3 reads TGTGCCAGCAGTCCCCTTGGTCAGGGCCACTCTGGAAACACCATATATTTT. Translating it yields CASSPLGQGHSGNTIYF.

The gene calls are TRBV14 and TRBJ1-2, with D possibly TRBD1 on 5 matching bases. Germline-derived CDR1 and CDR2 are SGHDN and FVKESK. Trimming removed 2 bases from V and 4 bases from J, with 8 bases in between. The CDR3 has 13 amino acids. CDR3 DNA: TGTGCCAGCAGCCAACAGGGAACCTATGGCTACACCTTC. Protein product: CASSQQGTYGYTF.

This clone was detected only once. The chain recombines TRBV18 with TRBJ2-4; 11 nucleotides agree with TRBD1. Germline V gene lookup returns CDR1 KGHSH and CDR2 LQKENI. The junction had 6 bases not matched to a gene; V was cut back by 3 bases and J by 8 bases. The CDR3 spans 15 residues. In DNA, the CDR3 is TGTGCCAGCTCACCCGGGACAGGGGGTTGGGACATTCAGTACTTC. It encodes CASSPGTGGWDIQYF.

This chain uses TRBV11-3 with TRBJ2-1; TRBD2 aligns across 11 bases. The CDR3 runs 15 residues. CDR1 is SGHNT and CDR2 is YENEEA in the germline V gene. Trimming took 5 bases from V and 5 from J; bases not matched to a gene: 5. CDR3 sequence reads: CASSIGTSGNNEQFF. The CDR3 region has the DNA TGTGCCAGCAGCATCGGGACTAGCGGAAACAATGAGCAGTTCTTC.